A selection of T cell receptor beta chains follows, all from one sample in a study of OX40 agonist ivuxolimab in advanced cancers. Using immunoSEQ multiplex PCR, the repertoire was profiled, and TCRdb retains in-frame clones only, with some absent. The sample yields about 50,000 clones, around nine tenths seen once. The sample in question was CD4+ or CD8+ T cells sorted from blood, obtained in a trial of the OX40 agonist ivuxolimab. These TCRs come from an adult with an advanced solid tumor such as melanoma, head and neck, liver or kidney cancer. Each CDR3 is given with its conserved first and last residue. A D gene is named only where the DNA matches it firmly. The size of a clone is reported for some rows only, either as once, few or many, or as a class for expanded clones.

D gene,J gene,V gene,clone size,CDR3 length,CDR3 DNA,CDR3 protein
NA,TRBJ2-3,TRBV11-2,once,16,TGTGCCAGCAGCTTAGGGGTCAGGGACTTAGCAGATACGCAGTATTTT,CASSLGVRDLADTQYF
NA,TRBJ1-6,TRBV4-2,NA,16,TGTGCCAGCAGAACCGACATTTACTCCTATAATTCACCCCTCCACTTT,CASRTDIYSYNSPLHF
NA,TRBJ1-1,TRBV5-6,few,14,TGTGCCAGCAGCCTACAGGGTGCGAACACTGAAGCTTTCTTT,CASSLQGANTEAFF
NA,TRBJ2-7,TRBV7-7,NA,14,TGTGCTAGCAGCTTAGGGGGTACTAACAACGAGCAGTACTTC,CASSLGGTNNEQYF
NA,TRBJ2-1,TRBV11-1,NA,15,TGTGCCAGCAGCGGATTACGAGACACATACAATGAGCAGTTCTTC,CASSGLRDTYNEQFF
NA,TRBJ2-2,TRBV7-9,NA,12,TGTGCCAGCAGCCGGGTGACCGGGGAGCTGTTTTTT,CASSRVTGELFF
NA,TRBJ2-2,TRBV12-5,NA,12,TGTGCTACTTCCCGGGGCACCGGGGAGCTGTTTTTT,CATSRGTGELFF
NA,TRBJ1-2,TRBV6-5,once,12,TGTGCCAGCCATGGCCCTAACTATGGCTACACCTTC,CASHGPNYGYTF
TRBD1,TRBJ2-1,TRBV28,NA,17,TGTGCCAGCAGTTTAAGATTCTGGGGACAGGGCCTCAATGAGCAGTTCTTC,CASSLRFWGQGLNEQFF
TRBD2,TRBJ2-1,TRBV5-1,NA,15,TGCGCCAGCAGCTTGACGGGGGGGTCCTACAATGAGCAGTTCTTC,CASSLTGGSYNEQFF
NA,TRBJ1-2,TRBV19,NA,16,TGTGCCAGTAGTATAGATTTCAGGGGCCGAAACTATGGCTACACCTTC,CASSIDFRGRNYGYTF
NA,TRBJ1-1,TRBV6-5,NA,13,TGTGCCAGCAGACGGTGGGAGGGCACTGAAGCTTTCTTT,CASRRWEGTEAFF
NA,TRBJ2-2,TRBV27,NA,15,TGTGCCAGCAGTTTAACAGGGACGAACACCGGGGAGCTGTTTTTT,CASSLTGTNTGELFF
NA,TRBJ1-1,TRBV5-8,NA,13,TGTGCCAGCAGCTTGTACCAGACTACTGAAGCTTTCTTT,CASSLYQTTEAFF
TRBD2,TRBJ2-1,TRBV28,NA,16,TGTGCCAGCAGTTCCGGGGGGAGGGGCCCCGCCGATGAGCAGTTCTTC,CASSSGGRGPADEQFF
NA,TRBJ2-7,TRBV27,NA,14,TGTGCCAGCAGTGCCCGGGACGGCACCTACGAGCAGTACTTC,CASSARDGTYEQYF
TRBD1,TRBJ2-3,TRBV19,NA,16,TGTGCCAGTAGTACCCCTACAGGGGGCAGGGCAGATACGCAGTATTTT,CASSTPTGGRADTQYF
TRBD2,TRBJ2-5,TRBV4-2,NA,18,TGTGCCAGCAGCCAGTCAATAGCGGGAGGGCCGGGGCAAGAGACCCAGTACTTC,CASSQSIAGGPGQETQYF
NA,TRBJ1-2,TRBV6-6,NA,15,TGTGCCACCACGACTACAACAGGGTCAGGCTATGGCTACACCTTC,CATTTTTGSGYGYTF
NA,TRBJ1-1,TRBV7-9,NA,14,TGTGCCAGCAGCTTTGAGGTTGGGGCCACTGAAGCTTTCTTT,CASSFEVGATEAFF
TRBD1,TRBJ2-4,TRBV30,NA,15,TGTGCCTGGAGTCCCCTTGACAGGGCGAAAAACATTCAGTACTTC,CAWSPLDRAKNIQYF
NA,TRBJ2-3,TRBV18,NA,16,TGTGCCAGCTCACCCCCCCGTCCGGGGGACGCAGATACGCAGTATTTT,CASSPPRPGDADTQYF
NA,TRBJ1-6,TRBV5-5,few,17,TGTGCCAGCAGCTTGTTAGCAGGTCGAACTTCGGATTCACCCCTCCACTTT,CASSLLAGRTSDSPLHF
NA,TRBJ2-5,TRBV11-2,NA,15,TGTGCCAGCAGCTTAGGCAGTGGGTACCAAGAGACCCAGTACTTC,CASSLGSGYQETQYF
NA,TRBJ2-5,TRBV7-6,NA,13,TGTGCCAGCACCCCGGGGGCCCAAGAGACCCAGTACTTC,CASTPGAQETQYF
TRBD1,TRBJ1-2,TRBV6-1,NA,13,TGTGCCAGCAGGTTACAGGGGTTTGATGGCTACACCTTC,CASRLQGFDGYTF
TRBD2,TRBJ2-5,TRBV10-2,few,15,TGCGCCACTATAAGGGGGACTAGAATTAAAGAGACCCAGTACTTC,CATIRGTRIKETQYF
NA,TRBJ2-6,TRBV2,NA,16,TGTGCAAGCAGAACAGGGATAAGCTCTGGGGCCAACGTCCTGACTTTC,CASRTGISSGANVLTF
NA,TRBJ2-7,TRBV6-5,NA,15,TGTGCCAGCAGGCCCCCGGGTCAGGGTCTAGGCGAGCAGTACTTC,CASRPPGQGLGEQYF
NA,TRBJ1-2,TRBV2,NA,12,TGTGCCACAGAACAGCGAAACTATGGCTACACCTTC,CATEQRNYGYTF
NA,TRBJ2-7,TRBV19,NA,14,TGTGCCAGTAGTACTGAGGGGTTAGGATACGAGCAGTACTTC,CASSTEGLGYEQYF
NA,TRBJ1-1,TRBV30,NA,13,TGTGCCTGGAGTGCCCAACACAACACTGAAGCTTTCTTT,CAWSAQHNTEAFF
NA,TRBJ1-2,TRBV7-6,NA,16,TGTGCCAGCAGCTTAGAGGAACGGACAAGGGAGCATGGCTACACCTTC,CASSLEERTREHGYTF
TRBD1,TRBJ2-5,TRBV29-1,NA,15,TGCAGCACGCTACTGGGACAGGGAAGGCAAGAGACCCAGTACTTC,CSTLLGQGRQETQYF
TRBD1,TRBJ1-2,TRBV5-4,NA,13,TGTGCCAGCAGAACCGGGACAGACTATGGCTACACCTTC,CASRTGTDYGYTF
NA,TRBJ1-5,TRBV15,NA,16,TGTGCCACCAGCAGAGTCCGGACAGTCGGCAATCAGCCCCAGCATTTT,CATSRVRTVGNQPQHF
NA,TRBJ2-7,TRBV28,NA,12,TGTGCCAGCAGAACGAACGGGCCCCAGCAGTACTTC,CASRTNGPQQYF
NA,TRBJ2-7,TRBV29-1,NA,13,TGCAGCGTGGCCGTTTCCGGGACCTACGAGCAGTACTTC,CSVAVSGTYEQYF
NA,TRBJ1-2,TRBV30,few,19,TGTGCCTGGAGTGTTGAGTTTTCGCTTAAGGGGCCCCTTGTCGGTGGCTACACCTTC,CAWSVEFSLKGPLVGGYTF
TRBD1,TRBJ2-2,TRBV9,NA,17,TGTGCCAGCAGGGCAGACGGACAGGGGGCATGGACCGGGGAGCTGTTTTTT,CASRADGQGAWTGELFF
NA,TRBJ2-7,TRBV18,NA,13,TGTGCCAGCTCCTTGGCCGACTCCTACGAGCAGTACTTC,CASSLADSYEQYF